This TCR beta chain was sequenced during a study of cytomegalovirus exposure and HLA in healthy donors. This CDR3 comprises 15 residues. CDR1 SGDLS and CDR2 YYNGEE come from the germline V gene. The V end was cut by 4 bases, the J end by 0 bases, with 11 bases between. Notes on this clone: Its antigen is undetermined.

Study-level points and caveats: According to reports, the classifier identified cytomegalovirus status with high specificity and sensitivity.

Amplification used 60 Vbeta primers and 13 Jbeta primers. Clones were read by immunoSEQ multiplex PCR, and TCRdb kept only the in-frame ones, dropping some. The profile covers about 93,000 clones, with approximately 80% appearing a single time and 3.8% taken by the ten largest. Source material: PBMCs. The clonotype originates from a man aged 50-60 years in good health and CMV-seronegative. The chain recombines TRBV9 with TRBJ2-1; the D gene is possibly TRBD2 (5 bases). The CDR3 protein is CASSLGESSYNEQFF. CDR3 sequence (DNA): TGTGCCAGCAGCCTCGGGGAGAGCTCCTACAATGAGCAGTTCTTC.